Described below is a single T cell receptor (beta chain) sequence and its context. What it binds is not known. Via MiXCR, TCRdb re-called the reads, giving one row per CDR3 protein. The sample includes 900,000 to 950,000 distinct CDR3 sequences, around 30% of them seen just once. These data come from a study of T cell repertoires in cytomegalovirus infection. The CDR3 sequence is 16 residues long. Germline assignment: CDR1 LGHDT and CDR2 YNNKEL (reference sequence). V was clipped by 3 bases and J by 2 bases; unmatched bases: 6. The clonotype originates from a human donor in good health (CMV status not recorded). Some clones in this sample may be carry-over from other donors' samples. The sequencing used cultured CD8+ T cells from PBMCs, collected from culture after CMV antigen stimulation. The V gene is TRBV3-1, the J gene TRBJ1-4; 7 bases map to TRBD1. The CDR3 nucleotides read TGTGCCAGCAGCCACCCGCCGACAGGGACTAATGAAAAACTGTTTTTT. Translated, it gives CASSHPPTGTNEKLFF.